A selection of T cell receptor beta chains follows, all from one sample in a study of T cells after yellow fever vaccination. TCRdb independently ran MiXCR on the 5' RACE reads; one entry per CDR3 protein. The table shows 600,000 to 750,000 distinct CDR3 sequences, with 9% to 15% occurring only once. Source: PBMCs, taken on the day of the yellow fever booster vaccination. The source of these receptors is a man aged 30 to 39 who received the YFV17D yellow fever vaccine. Each CDR3 is given with its conserved first and last residue. Fields, in order: D gene, clone size, V gene, J gene, CDR3 length, CDR3 DNA, CDR3 protein. A D gene is named only where the DNA matches it firmly. Some rows mark clone size as missing; the rest say once, few, many or name a class of expanded clone.

TRBD1	few	TRBV23-1	TRBJ2-5	15	TGCGCCAGCAGTCAATCCGGGGACAGAAAAGAGACCCAGTACTTC	CASSQSGDRKETQYF
TRBD1	NA	TRBV12-3/TRBV12-4	TRBJ2-7	14	TGTGCCAGCAGTTTACGGGACAGCACCTACGAGCAGTACTTC	CASSLRDSTYEQYF
TRBD2	few	TRBV11-1	TRBJ2-1	19	TGTGCCAGCAGCCCCTCCGGGACTAGCGGGAGGGTATTCTACAATGAGCAGTTCTTC	CASSPSGTSGRVFYNEQFF
NA	few	TRBV18	TRBJ2-7	14	TGTGCCAGCTCACTATCCACAGCCTCCCACGAGCAGTACTTC	CASSLSTASHEQYF
NA	NA	TRBV12-3/TRBV12-4	TRBJ2-1	13	TGTGCCAGCAGTTTATTTTTGTCTGTGGAGCAGTTCTTC	CASSLFLSVEQFF
NA	many	TRBV6-4	TRBJ2-2	13	TGTGCCAGCAGTGAATGGAACACCGGGGAGCTGTTTTTT	CASSEWNTGELFF
NA	NA	TRBV7-2	TRBJ2-5	12	TGTGCCAGCAGCTCAAGCAAGGAGACCCAGTACTTC	CASSSSKETQYF
TRBD2	many	TRBV20-1	TRBJ2-7	15	TGCAGTGCGGTCTCCGGGACTAGCGGGAGTAACGAGCAGTACTTC	CSAVSGTSGSNEQYF
NA	NA	TRBV15	TRBJ2-7	13	TGTGCCACCATTAAAACAGGTGGCTACGAGCAGTACTTC	CATIKTGGYEQYF
NA	NA	TRBV7-8	TRBJ2-2	13	TGTGCCAGCATAGGACTTCTTTCGGGGGAGCTGTTTTTT	CASIGLLSGELFF
NA	NA	TRBV20-1	TRBJ2-5	13	TGCAGTGCAAAGGGCTTCCCGGAGGGCACCCAGTACTTC	CSAKGFPEGTQYF
NA	NA	TRBV3-1	TRBJ1-1	14	TGTGCCAGCAGCCAAGGCTTTCAGGGACCTGAAGCTTTCTTT	CASSQGFQGPEAFF
NA	NA	TRBV19	TRBJ1-1	16	TGTGCCAGTAGACCCCCGGCGGCGGGCTCCAACACTGAAGCTTTCTTT	CASRPPAAGSNTEAFF
NA	NA	TRBV6-5	TRBJ2-1	16	TGTGCCAGCAGTTACTCCATACTAGCAGACGGTCATGAGCAGTTCTTC	CASSYSILADGHEQFF
NA	few	TRBV6-1	TRBJ1-4	17	TGTGCCAGCAGCCCTTTCAGGGGATGGAGTGCTAATGAAAAACTGTTTTTT	CASSPFRGWSANEKLFF
TRBD2	few	TRBV23-1	TRBJ2-2	17	TGCGCCAGCAGTCACTTTCGCCTAGCGGAAAACACCGGGGAGCTGTTTTTT	CASSHFRLAENTGELFF
NA	few	TRBV5-1	TRBJ2-5	16	TGCGCCAGCAGCATCGGGGTAGCGGATGCGGGAGAGACCCAGTACTTC	CASSIGVADAGETQYF
TRBD1	few	TRBV5-1	TRBJ2-5	15	TGCGCCAGCAGCTGGGGGACAGGGGGTTCGGAGACCCAGTACTTC	CASSWGTGGSETQYF
TRBD2	NA	TRBV19	TRBJ2-2	16	TGTGCCAGCTGTATAGGGAGGGCAGGGCGTTCCGGGGAGCTGTTTTTT	CASCIGRAGRSGELFF
NA	NA	TRBV5-1	TRBJ1-2	12	TGCGCCAGCAGCTCGAACGGGGATGGCTACACCTTC	CASSSNGDGYTF
TRBD2	few	TRBV6-2/TRBV6-3	TRBJ2-1	13	TGTGCCAGCAGTGACCGGACTAGCTCTTGGCAGTTCTTC	CASSDRTSSWQFF
NA	few	TRBV7-9	TRBJ2-3	10	TGTGCCAGCAGCATTCATACGCAGTATTTT	CASSIHTQYF
TRBD2	NA	TRBV7-8	TRBJ2-2	17	TGTGCCAGCAGCTTAGACGGCGGGAGCTCTCTCACCGGGGAGCTGTTTTTT	CASSLDGGSSLTGELFF
NA	NA	TRBV12-3/TRBV12-4	TRBJ2-7	12	TGTGCCAGCAGTTTATCAGGGGCCGAGCAGTACTTC	CASSLSGAEQYF
TRBD1	few	TRBV7-2	TRBJ2-1	15	TGTGCCAGCAGCTTGGGACAGGGGAGTCTCAATGAGCAGTTCTTC	CASSLGQGSLNEQFF
NA	few	TRBV5-1	TRBJ2-1	16	TGCGCCAGCAGCTTGGGGCATCTAGCCGTCAACAATGAGCAGTTCTTC	CASSLGHLAVNNEQFF
NA	few	TRBV15	TRBJ2-3	17	TGTGCCACCAGCAGAGAGCGGCTGATAGATAGCACAGATACGCAGTATTTT	CATSRERLIDSTDTQYF
TRBD2	NA	TRBV29-1	TRBJ2-5	14	TGCAGCGTTGGAGCGGGAGGGAAGCAAGAGACCCAGTACTTC	CSVGAGGKQETQYF
NA	NA	TRBV27	TRBJ2-5	15	TGTGCCAGCAGGCAGGAAGGCCGCCCCGAGGAGACCCAGTACTTC	CASRQEGRPEETQYF
NA	few	TRBV10-1	TRBJ2-3	14	TGCGCCAGCAGTGTTTTCGGGAGAGGGGATACGCAGTATTTT	CASSVFGRGDTQYF
NA	few	TRBV3-1	TRBJ2-1	21	TGTGCCAGCAGCCAAGATTCAAGGCTAGCAATTTACTACAGCTCCTACAATGAGCAGTTCTTC	CASSQDSRLAIYYSSYNEQFF
NA	NA	TRBV29-1	TRBJ2-1	15	TGCAGCGTTGCCTCCGGGCCCCCTCGGGTTGATGAGCAGTTCTTC	CSVASGPPRVDEQFF
NA	few	TRBV6-2/TRBV6-3	TRBJ2-5	15	TGTGCCAGCAGTTACCAGGTGGACAACGGAGAGACCCAGTACTTC	CASSYQVDNGETQYF
NA	few	TRBV20-1	TRBJ2-6	16	TGCAGTGCTATGGCCGTCTGGGGGACTGGGGCCAACGTCCTGACTTTC	CSAMAVWGTGANVLTF
NA	many	TRBV20-1	TRBJ2-3	15	TGCAGTGCTAGTGATGTCAGCACCCGTGCAGATACGCAGTATTTT	CSASDVSTRADTQYF
TRBD1	few	TRBV18	TRBJ2-3	14	TGTGCCAGCCGACAGGGGTTAACCACAGATACGCAGTATTTT	CASRQGLTTDTQYF
NA	many	TRBV5-6	TRBJ2-7	15	TGTGCCAGCAGCTTGTTTCAGGGAACAACCTACGAGCAGTACTTC	CASSLFQGTTYEQYF
NA	many	TRBV5-1	TRBJ2-7	14	TGCGCCAGCAGCTTGGGGAGCGGCGCCTACGAGCAGTACTTC	CASSLGSGAYEQYF
NA	few	TRBV30	TRBJ1-2	13	TGTGCCTGGAACCTTGGGGGGGCAGCTGGCTACACCTTC	CAWNLGGAAGYTF
TRBD2	NA	TRBV7-2	TRBJ2-1	14	TGTGCCAGCAGCTTCCCGGGACTAGTCCATGAGCAGTTCTTC	CASSFPGLVHEQFF
TRBD2	many	TRBV2	TRBJ2-5	14	TGTGCCAGCGGCCGGACTAGCGGGAGTGAGACCCAGTACTTC	CASGRTSGSETQYF
TRBD2	NA	TRBV20-1	TRBJ2-3	15	TGCAGTGCTAGGCGGACTAGCGGATATACAGATACGCAGTATTTT	CSARRTSGYTDTQYF
NA	NA	TRBV25-1	TRBJ2-5	16	TGTGCCAGCAGTGAATCAGGGGGGGGCATGAGGGAGACCCAGTACTTC	CASSESGGGMRETQYF
NA	NA	TRBV5-1	TRBJ2-1	13	TGCGCCAGCAGCTTGGGCCCCTCGGGTCGGCTGTTCTTC	CASSLGPSGRLFF
TRBD2	NA	TRBV24-1	TRBJ2-1	16	TGTGCCACCAGTGGCGCACCGGGACTAGGGTACAATGAGCAGTTCTTC	CATSGAPGLGYNEQFF
NA	NA	TRBV10-3	TRBJ2-3	15	TGTGCCATCAGTGAGTCATTTGATTTCACAGATACGCAGTATTTT	CAISESFDFTDTQYF
NA	many	TRBV5-6	TRBJ1-4	15	TGTGCCAGCAGCTCCCGGGCCGATAAGGCTGAAAAACTGTTTTTT	CASSSRADKAEKLFF
TRBD2	once	TRBV18	TRBJ2-3	16	TGTGCCAGCTCACCAAGGTGGAGCGGGACCACAGATACGCAGTATTTT	CASSPRWSGTTDTQYF
TRBD1	NA	TRBV18	TRBJ1-6	14	TGTGCCAGCTCATCGGACAGGGGCGGGTCACCCCTCCACTTT	CASSSDRGGSPLHF
NA	NA	TRBV5-4	TRBJ2-1	18	TGTGCCAGCAGCTTGTACGCGGGGACGGGAATAAAGGCGGCTTCGCAGTTCTTC	CASSLYAGTGIKAASQFF
NA	few	TRBV18	TRBJ2-7	14	TGTGCCAGCTCACTCCAGGAGGGCTCCTACGAGCAGTACTTC	CASSLQEGSYEQYF
NA	few	TRBV5-6	TRBJ2-1	14	TGTGCCAGCAGCGCGGGCGGGGCAAACAATGAGCAGTTCTTC	CASSAGGANNEQFF
NA	few	TRBV4-1	TRBJ2-4	16	TGCGCCAGCAGCCATGATCCGGGCGGAACCAAAAACATTCAGTACTTC	CASSHDPGGTKNIQYF
NA	NA	TRBV28	TRBJ2-7	15	TGTGCCAGCCACTCGCCCGACAGGGAGGCCTACGAGCAGTACTTC	CASHSPDREAYEQYF
NA	NA	TRBV6-2/TRBV6-3	TRBJ1-5	13	TGTGCCAGCCATTTATATAGCAATCAGCCCCAGCATTTT	CASHLYSNQPQHF